These T cell receptor beta chains were read from a single sample in a study of T-cell reconstitution after alpha-beta-depleted transplantation in children. Via MiXCR, TCRdb re-called the PCR reads, giving one row per CDR3 protein. There are approximately 350,000 distinct CDR3 sequences in the sample; roughly 15% occur only once, and approximately 4.2% lies in the top ten. The sequencing here drew on PBMCs, taken from the stem cell graft. Every receptor here comes from a human donor who donated a stem cell graft to a child with Fanconi anemia. Each CDR3 is given with its conserved first and last residue. The D gene is left open where the match is weak. Not all rows give a size; the values are once, few, many and, for expanded clones, a class.

d_call | clone_size | j_call | v_call | cdr3_aa | cdr3_nt
. | few | TRBJ1-2 | TRBV7-2 | CASSLLVSMNGYTF | TGTGCCAGCAGCTTATTAGTCAGTATGAATGGCTACACCTTC
. | many | TRBJ1-1 | TRBV20-1 | CSARAPTGNTEAFF | TGCAGTGCTAGAGCCCCGACAGGGAACACTGAAGCTTTCTTT
. | many | TRBJ2-1 | TRBV29-1 | CSVEDLNEQFF | TGCAGCGTTGAAGATTTAAATGAGCAGTTCTTC
. | . | TRBJ2-3 | TRBV7-2 | CASSFATDTQYF | TGTGCCAGCAGCTTCGCCACAGATACGCAGTATTTT
. | many | TRBJ2-5 | TRBV20-1 | CSAQSGPRETQYF | TGCAGTGCTCAGAGCGGGCCCCGGGAGACCCAGTACTTC
TRBD1 | many | TRBJ2-7 | TRBV27 | CASSTWTGGQMSYEQYF | TGTGCCAGCAGTACCTGGACAGGGGGGCAAATGTCATACGAGCAGTACTTC
. | many | TRBJ1-4 | TRBV4-3 | CASSQDGQGLSNEKLFF | TGCGCCAGCAGCCAAGATGGCCAGGGGTTGTCTAATGAAAAACTGTTTTTT
. | . | TRBJ2-1 | TRBV6-1 | CASRERASTQFEQFF | TGTGCCAGCAGGGAAAGAGCTAGCACCCAGTTTGAGCAGTTCTTC
. | few | TRBJ2-5 | TRBV20-1 | CSAINRGGTETQYF | TGCAGTGCGATAAACAGGGGGGGAACGGAGACCCAGTACTTC
TRBD1 | . | TRBJ2-5 | TRBV29-1 | CSVWDRGETQYF | TGCAGCGTGTGGGACAGGGGTGAGACCCAGTACTTC
TRBD2 | . | TRBJ2-7 | TRBV28 | CASSFLAGRYEQYF | TGTGCCAGCAGTTTTCTAGCGGGGCGCTACGAGCAGTACTTC
TRBD2 | . | TRBJ2-2 | TRBV12-3/TRBV12-4 | CASKGLAGGTGELFF | TGTGCCAGCAAAGGACTAGCGGGGGGGACCGGGGAGCTGTTTTTT
. | . | TRBJ2-2 | TRBV4-3 | CASRSLANTGELFF | TGCGCCAGCAGGTCCCTTGCCAACACCGGGGAGCTGTTTTTT
. | few | TRBJ1-6 | TRBV5-6 | CASRPGGSDGSPLHF | TGTGCCAGCAGGCCAGGAGGGTCCGATGGTTCACCCCTCCACTTT
TRBD2 | . | TRBJ2-3 | TRBV12-3/TRBV12-4 | CASSFYTLAGGQSDTQYF | TGTGCCAGCAGTTTTTACACTCTAGCGGGGGGCCAGTCGGATACGCAGTATTTT
. | . | TRBJ1-4 | TRBV6-1 | CASRRQFRTNEKLFF | TGTGCCAGCAGGCGACAGTTTCGAACTAATGAAAAACTGTTTTTT
. | . | TRBJ1-2 | TRBV4-2 | CASSQALGSRYGYTF | TGTGCCAGCAGCCAGGCTTTGGGTTCGCGGTATGGCTACACCTTC
TRBD1 | many | TRBJ2-5 | TRBV5-1 | CASSRDSQETQYF | TGCGCCAGCAGTCGGGACAGCCAAGAGACCCAGTACTTC
. | many | TRBJ1-1 | TRBV9 | CASSPKIGAGNTEAFF | TGTGCCAGCAGCCCGAAAATCGGGGCGGGGAACACTGAAGCTTTCTTT
TRBD2 | few | TRBJ2-2 | TRBV5-1 | CASSSYGTNTGELFF | TGCGCCAGCAGCTCGTACGGGACTAATACCGGGGAGCTGTTTTTT
TRBD2 | many | TRBJ2-1 | TRBV4-3 | CASSYSGARDDEQFF | TGCGCCAGCAGCTATAGCGGGGCCCGCGATGATGAGCAGTTCTTC
. | . | TRBJ2-5 | TRBV5-1 | CASSLISNREETQYF | TGCGCCAGCAGCTTGATCTCCAACAGGGAGGAGACCCAGTACTTC
. | many | TRBJ1-2 | TRBV6-5 | CASTNPAVLDYTF | TGTGCCAGCACCAATCCGGCAGTACTGGACTACACCTTC
. | . | TRBJ1-1 | TRBV12-3/TRBV12-4 | CATTNTQGTEAFF | TGTGCCACCACGAACACGCAAGGCACTGAAGCTTTCTTT
TRBD2 | . | TRBJ2-3 | TRBV29-1 | CSVRTSGARTDTQYF | TGCAGCGTGAGGACTAGCGGGGCTCGCACAGATACGCAGTATTTT
. | few | TRBJ1-1 | TRBV12-3/TRBV12-4 | CASISNTEAFF | TGTGCCAGCATCTCTAACACTGAAGCTTTCTTT
TRBD1 | few | TRBJ1-5 | TRBV28 | CASSSPQGQGVAPQHF | TGTGCCAGCAGTTCACCACAGGGACAGGGGGTTGCGCCCCAGCATTTT
TRBD1 | many | TRBJ2-3 | TRBV11-2 | CASSSRTGQGFTQYF | TGTGCCAGCAGCTCCCGGACAGGGCAGGGCTTTACGCAGTATTTT
. | many | TRBJ1-1 | TRBV7-9 | CASSLDPRNTEAFF | TGTGCCAGCAGCTTAGACCCCAGGAACACTGAAGCTTTCTTT
. | . | TRBJ1-5 | TRBV5-1 | CASSFKSRSGNQPQHF | TGCGCCAGCAGCTTCAAATCCAGGTCGGGCAATCAGCCCCAGCATTTT
TRBD1 | few | TRBJ2-2 | TRBV5-1 | CASRKTTGMNTGELFF | TGCGCCAGCAGGAAGACGACAGGGATGAACACCGGGGAGCTGTTTTTT
. | few | TRBJ1-2 | TRBV30 | CAWSRGDGGYTF | TGTGCCTGGAGTCGGGGGGATGGAGGCTACACCTTC
. | . | TRBJ1-2 | TRBV3-1 | CASSQGGWLEMSYGYTF | TGTGCCAGCAGCCAAGGTGGGTGGTTGGAGATGAGCTATGGCTACACCTTC
. | few | TRBJ2-5 | TRBV20-1 | CSARDYAERETQYF | TGCAGTGCTAGAGATTATGCTGAGCGGGAGACCCAGTACTTC
TRBD1 | few | TRBJ2-7 | TRBV6-1 | CASSAGGGYEQYF | TGTGCCAGCAGTGCAGGGGGCGGCTACGAGCAGTACTTC
. | few | TRBJ2-5 | TRBV28 | CASSFGPGRQETQYF | TGTGCCAGCAGTTTTGGTCCGGGTAGGCAAGAGACCCAGTACTTC
TRBD2 | few | TRBJ2-1 | TRBV5-1 | CASSLIPGGEYNEQFF | TGCGCCAGCAGCTTGATTCCGGGGGGGGAATACAATGAGCAGTTCTTC
. | . | TRBJ2-1 | TRBV2 | CASRIGGPYNEQFF | TGTGCCAGCAGGATAGGGGGACCCTACAATGAGCAGTTCTTC
. | few | TRBJ2-2 | TRBV4-3 | CASSHLQGPGAGELFF | TGCGCCAGCAGCCACTTACAGGGCCCGGGGGCCGGGGAGCTGTTTTTT
TRBD1 | . | TRBJ2-5 | TRBV9 | CASSVGWTGTQETQYF | TGTGCCAGCAGCGTAGGATGGACAGGGACCCAAGAGACCCAGTACTTC
. | . | TRBJ2-4 | TRBV28 | CASSPGGSLLAKNIQYF | TGTGCCAGCAGTCCTGGAGGGAGCCTTCTAGCCAAAAACATTCAGTACTTC
. | . | TRBJ2-7 | TRBV20-1 | CSARVGHEQYF | TGCAGTGCTAGAGTCGGGCACGAGCAGTACTTC
. | few | TRBJ1-4 | TRBV7-9 | CASSLSTGKLFF | TGTGCCAGCAGCTTATCCACTGGAAAACTGTTTTTT
. | many | TRBJ1-1 | TRBV28 | CASSSRLNTEAFF | TGTGCCAGCAGTTCCAGACTGAACACTGAAGCTTTCTTT
TRBD1 | . | TRBJ1-5 | TRBV25-1 | CASSHRTGGRYQPQHF | TGTGCCAGCAGCCATAGGACAGGGGGAAGGTATCAGCCCCAGCATTTT
TRBD2 | many | TRBJ2-1 | TRBV7-2 | CASSLVAGAYNEQFF | TGTGCCAGCAGCTTAGTCGCGGGAGCCTACAATGAGCAGTTCTTC